A single sample gave rise to the 30 T cell receptor beta chains below, sequenced in a study of cytomegalovirus exposure and HLA in healthy donors. PCR employed 60 Vbeta and 13 Jbeta primers. This table comes from immunoSEQ multiplex PCR, and its TCRdb copy is limited to in-frame clones, with some not included. This sample has some 170,000 clones; roughly three quarters occur once, and the top ten carry 4.7%. The material sequenced was PBMCs. All receptors derive from a man aged 18 to 29 in good health and CMV-seropositive.

The CDR3 sequence is CASGGDTGELFF. The CDR3 region has the DNA TGTGCCAGCGGGGGGGACACCGGGGAGCTGTTTTTT. V usage is TRBV14 and J usage is TRBJ2-2, with 7 bases identical to TRBD2. J was trimmed by 3 bases and V by 8 bases; bases with no gene match: 0. CDR1 SGHDN and CDR2 FVKESK come from the germline V gene. This CDR3 has 12 amino acids. Using reference TRBV14 and TRBJ2-2 for the parts outside the CDR3, the full variable domain is EAGVTQFPSHSVIEKGQTVTLRCDPISGHDNLYWYRRVMGKEIKFLLHFVKESKQDESGMPNNRFLAERTGGTYSTLKVQPAELEDSGVYFCASGGDTGELFFGEGSRLTVL.

In this sample, this clone turned up a few times. The CDR3 is CASSELAGSHDYEQYV. For the CDR3, the DNA is TGTGCCAGCAGTGAATTGGCAGGCTCCCACGACTACGAGCAGTACGTC. This chain links TRBV6-1 with TRBJ2-7, with D hard to call. This CDR3 region has 16 residues. Germline CDR1 and CDR2: MNHNS and SASEGT. The germline V and J ends were trimmed by 2 bases and 3 bases, with 17 bases remaining between them.

This rearrangement joins TRBV29-1 to TRBJ1-2, with a possible D match to TRBD1 (5 bases). Trimming took off 2 bases at V and 8 bases at J, with 12 bases between the two ends. Germline values: CDR1 SQVTM, CDR2 ANQGSEA. The CDR3 runs 12 residues. The CDR3 DNA is TGCAGCGTTGAACAGGGAATAAGGGGCTACACCTTC. The encoded protein is CSVEQGIRGYTF.

With respect to this clone: The sample holds other DNA sequences that translate to the same CDR3. V gene TRBV19 combines with J gene TRBJ1-1, with 9 bases matching TRBD1. CDR1 LNHDA and CDR2 SQIVND come from the germline V gene (reference sequence). This CDR3 contains 14 residues. The trim removed 4 bases at V and 0 bases at J, leaving 0 bases unmatched. The CDR3 sequence: CASSRDRVNTEAFF. CDR3 DNA sequence: TGTGCCAGTAGTAGGGACAGGGTGAACACTGAAGCTTTCTTT.

This clone was counted a few times. The chain links TRBV28 to TRBJ1-4; tentatively, D is TRBD1 (6 bases). The V gene's germline CDR1 is MDHEN and CDR2 SYDVKM. The CDR3 totals 12 residues. V lost 8 bases and J 5 bases, leaving 9 bases between the germline ends. CDR3 sequence: CASGTGNEKLFF. CDR3 sequence (DNA): TGTGCCAGCGGTACAGGGAATGAAAAACTGTTTTTT. The full variable domain, in which reference TRBV28 and TRBJ1-4 provide the parts outside the CDR3, is DVKVTQSSRYLVKRTGEKVFLECVQDMDHENMFWYRQDPGLGLRLIYFSYDVKMKEKGDIPEGYSVSREKKERFSLILESASTNQTSMYLCASGTGNEKLFFGSGTQLSVL.

The chain joins TRBV11-3 to TRBJ2-5; TRBD2 agrees at 10 bases. CDR1 is SGHNT and CDR2 is YENEEA in the germline V gene. The trim removed 4 bases at V and 5 bases at J, leaving 13 bases unmatched. This CDR3 has 17 residues. CDR3 protein: CASSSSFGLAGAETQYF. The CDR3, as DNA: TGTGCCAGCAGCTCCAGTTTTGGGCTAGCGGGAGCGGAGACCCAGTACTTC.

The chain employs TRBV25-1 and TRBJ2-5, with TRBD1 identical over 10 bases. V shed 5 bases and J 5 bases; nucleotides not matched to a gene: 8. This CDR3 is built from 15 residues. CDR1 is MGHDK, CDR2 SYGVNS, per germline. CDR3: CASSPGQGVVETQYF. CDR3 in DNA: TGTGCCAGCAGTCCTGGACAGGGGGTTGTCGAGACCCAGTACTTC.

The chain has TRBV15 and TRBJ2-5, with 13 nucleotides matching TRBD2. CDR1 is LNHNV and CDR2 is YYDKDF in the germline V gene (reference sequence). This CDR3 region has 16 residues. V lost 3 bases and J lost 3; bases outside the gene matches: 4. The CDR3, as DNA: TGTGCCACCAGCAGTCTACTAGCGGGGGGGGAAGAGACCCAGTACTTC. This translates into CATSSLLAGGEETQYF.

V is TRBV11-2 and J is TRBJ2-7, with D possibly TRBD1 on 6 matching bases. Germline lookup yields CDR1 SGHAT and CDR2 FQNNGV. Trimming stripped 10 bases from V and 1 base from J, with 14 bases between. There are 13 residues in the CDR3. The CDR3, as DNA: TGTGCCACTCGCGGAGGACAGTCCTACGAGCAGTACGTC. Amino acid sequence: CATRGGQSYEQYV.

The chain carries TRBV10-1 and TRBJ2-2; D might be TRBD1 (6 bases). The germline CDR1 and CDR2 sequences are WNHNN and SYGVQD (reference sequence). Trimming removed 0 bases at V and 0 bases at J, with 17 bases between. The length of the CDR3 is 19 residues. This CDR3 is CASSESFGRGRANTGELFF. The CDR3 bases are TGCGCCAGCAGTGAGTCGTTTGGCAGGGGCCGTGCGAACACCGGGGAGCTGTTTTTT.

V usage is TRBV7-6 and J usage is TRBJ1-4; no clear D. V lost 5 bases and J lost 0, with 16 bases in between. The CDR3 is 17 residues long. In germline, CDR1 is SGHVS, CDR2 FNYEAQ. The CDR3 sequence: CASSQVGRRATNEKLFF. DNA for the CDR3: TGTGCCAGCAGCCAAGTGGGGAGGCGAGCAACTAATGAAAAACTGTTTTTT.

The chain carries TRBV30 and TRBJ1-1; D is possibly TRBD1 (5 bases). The germline V gene encodes CDR1 GTSNPN and CDR2 SVGIG (reference sequence). The CDR3 length is 11 residues. V gave up 7 bases and J gave up 4 bases, with 10 bases separating them. The CDR3 here is CALRGATEAFF. CDR3 in DNA: TGTGCCTTACGTGGGGCCACTGAAGCTTTCTTT. The full variable domain, its missing parts supplied by reference TRBV30 and TRBJ1-1, is SQTIHQWPATLVQPVGSPLSLECTVEGTSNPNLYWYRQAAGRGLQLLFYSVGIGQISSEVPQNLSASRPQDRQFILSSKKLLLSDSGFYLCALRGATEAFFGQGTRLTVV.

The chain joins TRBV18 to TRBJ2-7; D ambiguous. From germline, CDR1 is KGHSH and CDR2 LQKENI. The V and J ends lost 3 bases and 3 bases respectively, with 9 bases between them. The CDR3 sequence is 13 residues long. CDR3 loop: CASSPNPDYEQYV. Written as DNA, the CDR3 is TGTGCCAGCTCACCGAACCCGGACTACGAGCAGTACGTC.

This sequence joins TRBV14 and TRBJ1-2; 7 nucleotides match TRBD1. The germline CDR1 and CDR2 sequences are SGHDN and FVKESK. CDR3 length: 13 residues. With 3 bases clipped from V and 6 bases from J, the junction kept 4 bases outside the gene matches. The CDR3 sequence is CASSQRGGHGYTF. For the CDR3, the DNA is TGTGCCAGCAGCCAGAGAGGGGGCCATGGCTACACCTTC.

J is TRBJ1-1 and V is TRBV7-6; a weak D match, TRBD1 (5 bases). Germline-derived CDR1 and CDR2 are SGHVS and FNYEAQ. The CDR3 runs 13 residues. With 5 bases removed from V and 2 bases from J, the gap between germline ends came to 9 bases. The CDR3 spells CASSAQENTEAFF. The CDR3 DNA sequence: TGTGCCAGCAGCGCACAGGAAAACACTGAAGCTTTCTTT.

A few counts support this clone. This CDR3 reads CASSDPSTGELFF. The CDR3 coding sequence is TGCGCCAGCAGTGACCCGAGCACCGGGGAGCTGTTTTTT. The chain couples TRBV10-1 to TRBJ2-2; D is unresolved. The ends were cut back, 3 bases at V and 4 bases at J, with 6 bases in the middle. The CDR3 is 13 residues long. Germline loops: CDR1 WNHNN, CDR2 SYGVQD (reference sequence).

The chain couples TRBV6-1 to TRBJ1-3, with D unresolved. The length of the CDR3 is 15 residues. V was trimmed by 7 bases and J by 9 bases, leaving 22 bases between them. Per the germline V gene, CDR1 is MNHNS and CDR2 is SASEGT. CDR3 DNA sequence: TGTGCCAGCACTCCCGCAGAGGGCCGGTCGGCCACCATATATTTT. Its protein product is CASTPAEGRSATIYF.

Worth noting for this clone: Other DNA variants within this sample encode the same CDR3. V and J are TRBV6-5 and TRBJ1-1, with D possibly matching TRBD1 (5 bases). The V gene lost 0 bases and the J gene lost 0 bases, with 8 bases spanning the gap. The CDR3 contains 15 residues. Germline loops: CDR1 MNHEY, CDR2 SVGAGI. The CDR3 protein is CASSYSGGLNTEAFF. CDR3 sequence (DNA): TGTGCCAGCAGTTACTCCGGGGGTCTGAACACTGAAGCTTTCTTT.

This clone was seen more than once but under ten times. The gene calls are TRBV4-1 and TRBJ1-5; D gene uncertain. V shed 4 bases and J shed 4 bases, with 11 bases lying between them. The CDR3 covers 14 residues. Germline V gene sequence: CDR1 MGHRA, CDR2 YSYEKL. CDR3 DNA: TGCGCCAGCAGCCCCGTTCCCCTAAATCAGCCCCAGCATTTT. Protein: CASSPVPLNQPQHF.

This clone was recorded a few times. The chain combines TRBV28 with TRBJ2-3, with D tentatively TRBD2 (5 bases). V was clipped by 2 bases and J by 0 bases, with 12 bases between them. The CDR3 has 16 residues. Germline V gene lookup returns CDR1 MDHEN and CDR2 SYDVKM. The CDR3 DNA reads TGTGCCAGCAGTTTACGGGGTGGTCTTAGCACAGATACGCAGTATTTT. It specifies CASSLRGGLSTDTQYF.

A word on this clone: The same CDR3 arises from other DNA sequences in this sample as well. The chain couples TRBV7-9 to TRBJ1-1, with 9 nucleotides matching TRBD1. The trim removed 3 bases at V and 5 bases at J, leaving 4 bases unmatched. Germline V gives CDR1 SEHNR, CDR2 FQNEAQ (reference sequence). The CDR3 length is 14 residues. In DNA form, the CDR3 reads TGTGCCAGCAGCTTGGAGACAGGGGGGACTGAAGCTTTCTTT. Its translation: CASSLETGGTEAFF.

The chain recombines TRBV11-3 with TRBJ1-1, with D perhaps matching TRBD1 (5 bases). The CDR3 sequence is 13 residues long. V lost 7 bases and J lost 6, with 15 bases in between. CDR1 and CDR2 from the germline V gene are SGHNT and YENEEA. The CDR3 bases are TGTGCCAGCACCTCAGATGGGGGGGCTGAAGCTTTCTTT. Its translation: CASTSDGGAEAFF.

This clone has only a few counts. CDR3 in DNA: TGTGCCAGCAGTCCCGGGACAGGGGGCTTATCTAATGAAAAACTGTTTTTT. Its translation is CASSPGTGGLSNEKLFF. V usage is TRBV11-2 and J usage is TRBJ1-4, with TRBD1 matching over 12 bases. Trimming at V came to 6 bases and at J to 3 bases, leaving 8 bases not matched to a gene. The CDR3 consists of 17 residues. CDR1 and CDR2 from the germline V gene are SGHAT and FQNNGV.

J is TRBJ1-2 and V is TRBV11-3, with D perhaps matching TRBD1 (6 bases). V shed 2 bases and J shed 5 bases, with 12 bases lying between them. The CDR3 covers 14 residues. CDR1 is SGHNT, CDR2 YENEEA, per germline. The CDR3 loop is CASSLTNREYGYTF. DNA for the CDR3: TGTGCCAGCAGCTTAACTAACAGGGAGTATGGCTACACCTTC.

The table lists this clone with a count of one. The chain links TRBV5-8 to TRBJ1-6; 7 bases match TRBD1. The CDR3 consists of 13 residues. Germline-derived CDR1 and CDR2 are SGHTS and YDEGEE. Trimming took 2 bases from V and 8 from J; bases not matched to a gene: 1. The CDR3 bases are TGTGCCAGCAGCTTAGACAGGGATTCACCCCTCCACTTT. Translated, it gives CASSLDRDSPLHF.

The chain has TRBV13 and TRBJ1-4, with D possibly matching TRBD1 (6 bases). V lost 0 bases to trimming and J lost 6 bases, with 8 bases between them. Germline CDR1 PRHDT, CDR2 FYEKMQ (reference sequence). The CDR3 is 14 residues long. CDR3 sequence (DNA): TGTGCCAGCAGCTTAGGACAGGGAGATGAAAAACTGTTTTTT. Amino acid sequence: CASSLGQGDEKLFF.

This clone turned up a few times. The chain uses TRBV6-1 and TRBJ2-3; D is unclear. Per the germline V gene, CDR1 is MNHNS and CDR2 is SASEGT. Trimming took off 1 base at V and 11 bases at J, with 16 bases between the two ends. There are 14 residues in the CDR3. This CDR3 is CASSEVRLRHLQYF. The DNA for the CDR3 is TGTGCCAGCAGTGAAGTACGGTTGCGTCACCTGCAGTATTTT.

V gene TRBV5-4 combines with J gene TRBJ1-1; D unclear. This CDR3 has 15 residues. V was clipped by 0 bases and J by 0 bases, with 9 bases between them. Germline values: CDR1 SGHNT, CDR2 YYREEE (reference sequence). The DNA of the CDR3 is TGTGCCAGCAGCTTGGATCTAGTTATGAACACTGAAGCTTTCTTT. Translating gives CASSLDLVMNTEAFF.

On this clone itself: This likely comes from a read error, as the CDR3 has no conserved phenylalanine or tryptophan at its end. The rearrangement uses TRBV6-5 and TRBJ1-2; 7 bases are shared with TRBD1. The V gene's germline CDR1 is MNHEY and CDR2 SVGAGI. The CDR3 is 14 amino acids. Germline trimming cut 6 bases from V and 3 bases from J; bases unmatched to any gene: 7. The CDR3 DNA reads as TGTGCCAGCAGACCTCCGGGACAGTACTATGGCTACACCGTC. This encodes CASRPPGQYYGYTV.

V usage is TRBV11-3 and J usage is TRBJ1-4, with 8 bases aligning to TRBD1. CDR3 length equals 15 residues. Trimming at V came to 5 bases and at J to 0 bases, leaving 2 bases not matched to a gene. Germline V lookup: CDR1 SGHNT, CDR2 YENEEA. The CDR3 sequence is CASSPGQATNEKLFF. Written as DNA, the CDR3 is TGTGCCAGCAGCCCGGGACAGGCAACTAATGAAAAACTGTTTTTT.